One sample yielded the 21 T cell receptor beta chains listed below, sequenced in a study of regulatory T cells in long-lasting Graves disease. Library construction for TCR beta used iRepertoire HTBI primers and Arm-PCR of CDR3 regions. TCRdb re-called the multiplex PCR reads with MiXCR, one entry per CDR3 protein. The sample has 400,000 to 450,000 distinct CDR3 sequences; around 24% are singletons. Time point: persistent/refractory GD, antithyroid drugs over 5 years with positive TRAb. With RNA extracted from PBMCs as input, the TCR library was made. The sample was peripheral blood mononuclear cells (PBMCs), taken when the disease was refractory, from a patient treated with antithyroid drugs. All receptors come from a female donor with Graves disease.

This clonotype was recorded a few times. The chain combines TRBV7-2 with TRBJ2-3, with no clear D. The V end was cut by 7 bases, the J end by 5 bases, with 13 bases between. This CDR3 comprises 13 residues. The germline V gene encodes CDR1 SGHTA and CDR2 FQGNSA. The CDR3 nucleotides are TGTGCCAGCACCGTCCCCTGGGAAGATACGCAGTATTTT. Residues: CASTVPWEDTQYF.

This clonotype was counted a few times. Because the CDR3's place on the DNA is in doubt, the DNA is left out and the CDR3 is given as listed by TCRdb. The gene calls are TRBV28 and TRBJ1-1; the table's D call of TRBD1 was not tested on the DNA. Germline CDR1 reads MDHEN; CDR2 reads SYDVKM. The CDR3 adds up to 12 amino acids, both ends counted. The CDR3 region is CASILGGTEAFF.

The chain couples TRBV6-2 or TRBV6-3 to TRBJ2-7; 13 positions match TRBD2. Germline CDR1 and CDR2: MNHEY and SVGEGT. There are 13 residues in the CDR3. The V gene end was trimmed by 7 bases and the J gene end by 6 bases; junction bases not matched to a gene: 3. CDR3 coding DNA: TGTGCCAGCACCGGACTAGCGGGAGTCGAGCAGTACTTC. Amino acids: CASTGLAGVEQYF.

This clonotype was observed a handful of times. V and J are TRBV6-1 and TRBJ2-7; 11 bases are a match to TRBD2. The CDR3 is made up of 15 amino acids. Germline trimming cut 7 bases from V and 4 bases from J; bases unmatched to any gene: 9. CDR1 and CDR2 from the germline V gene are MNHNS and SASEGT. In DNA form, the CDR3 reads TGTGCCAGCAAAGTCCAGGTAGCGGGAGGGTACGAGCAGTACTTC. The encoded protein is CASKVQVAGGYEQYF.

The chain's CDR3 is CSARVDRTTGELFF. CDR3 DNA: TGCAGTGCTCGGGTCGATAGAACTACCGGGGAGCTGTTTTTT. The chain couples TRBV20-1 to TRBJ2-2, with D uncertain. Trimming left V 5 bases short and J 5 bases short, with 15 bases between. The germline gives CDR1 DFQATT, CDR2 SNEGSKA (reference sequence). This CDR3 contains 14 residues.

This rearrangement joins TRBV7-9 to TRBJ1-2; weak D call: TRBD1 (5 bases). V was clipped by 1 base and J by 7 bases, with 13 bases between them. In germline, CDR1 is SEHNR, CDR2 FQNEAQ (reference sequence). This CDR3 is 14 amino acids long. CDR3 sequence: CASSLDGGSGGYTF. The CDR3 coding sequence is TGTGCCAGCAGCTTAGACGGGGGTTCAGGTGGCTACACCTTC.

This clonotype has just a few counts. The chain has TRBV25-1 and TRBJ2-7; either TRBD1 or TRBD2 may fit D (5 bases each). The CDR3 totals 13 residues. CDR1 and CDR2 (germline): MGHDK, SYGVNS. V was pared by 6 bases and J by 9 bases, with 18 bases between. The CDR3 sequence is CASSPDNGAVQYF. In nucleotides, the CDR3 is TGTGCCAGCAGCCCTGACAACGGGGCTGTGCAGTACTTC.

This clonotype was picked up many times. The rearrangement uses TRBV28 and TRBJ1-5, with D tentatively TRBD1 (5 bases). Trimming removed 5 bases at V and 6 bases at J, with 11 bases between. There are 13 residues in the CDR3. Per germline, CDR1 MDHEN and CDR2 SYDVKM. The CDR3 DNA reads as TGTGCCAGCAGTCAGGGAGGTAGTCAGCCCCAGCATTTT. Translation: CASSQGGSQPQHF.

In its sample, this clonotype was seen many times. The chain has TRBV7-2 and TRBJ2-2; no definite D call. V dropped 1 base and J dropped 4 bases, with 10 bases sitting between them. The CDR3 has 15 residues. Germline V gives CDR1 SGHTA, CDR2 FQGNSA. CDR3 DNA sequence: TGTGCCAGCAGCTTAGGCCGAAGGGCCACCGGGGAGCTGTTTTTT. Its translation: CASSLGRRATGELFF.

This clonotype was recorded only once. The chain joins TRBV28 to TRBJ2-1; D gene ambiguous. In germline, CDR1 is MDHEN, CDR2 SYDVKM. V was trimmed by 7 bases and J by 0 bases, leaving 13 bases between them. The CDR3 loop spans 15 amino acids. CDR3 in amino acids: CASKGGTSSYNEQFF. The CDR3 bases are TGTGCCAGCAAGGGCGGAACCAGCTCCTACAATGAGCAGTTCTTC.

This clonotype was detected many times. The rearrangement links TRBV2 to TRBJ1-4, with TRBD1 identical over 7 bases. The CDR3 sequence is 13 residues long. V lost 5 bases, J lost 8 bases, and 5 bases stayed unmatched. Germline V gene data show CDR1 as SNHLY and CDR2 as FYNNEI. This CDR3 is CASSRDSGEKLFF. The CDR3 DNA sequence: TGTGCCAGCAGTAGGGACAGTGGGGAAAAACTGTTTTTT.

This clonotype occurred many times. The V call is TRBV11-1, the J call TRBJ2-5, with unresolved D. Trimming removed 5 bases at V and 5 bases at J, with 15 bases between. The CDR3 sequence is 14 residues long. CDR1 and CDR2 from the germline V gene are SGHAT and FQDESV (reference sequence). This CDR3 is CASSPRWGFETQYF. Here the CDR3 DNA reads TGTGCCAGCAGCCCGAGATGGGGATTCGAGACCCAGTACTTC.

This clonotype came up many times. The chain links TRBV12-3 or TRBV12-4 to TRBJ1-2; weak D call: TRBD1 (6 bases). V lost 1 base, J lost 8 bases, and 11 bases lay in between. This CDR3 spans 13 amino acids. The CDR3 sequence is CASSLGGAVGYTF. The CDR3 bases are TGTGCCAGCAGTTTAGGGGGGGCGGTGGGCTACACCTTC.

The table lists this clonotype with a few counts. The chain recombines TRBV20-1 with TRBJ2-7; 12 bases map to TRBD1. CDR1 is DFQATT and CDR2 is SNEGSKA in the germline V gene (reference sequence). This CDR3 is 18 amino acids long. Trimming at V came to 0 bases and at J to 1 base, leaving 10 bases not matched to a gene. As DNA, the CDR3 is TGCAGTGCTAGAGATTTTAAGGGACAGGGGGCTTTTTCCTACGAGCAGTACTTC. This sequence encodes CSARDFKGQGAFSYEQYF.

This clonotype was observed a handful of times. This chain links TRBV7-2 with TRBJ2-3; 10 bases are shared with TRBD2. The ends lost 5 bases at V and 6 bases at J; junction bases unmatched: 8. Germline V CDR1 and CDR2: SGHTA, FQGNSA. The CDR3 length is 15 residues. CDR3 amino acids: CASSQGLAGVDTQYF. The CDR3, as DNA: TGTGCCAGCAGCCAGGGGCTAGCGGGAGTCGATACGCAGTATTTT.

CDR3 DNA: TGCAGCGCCCTACTAGCGGGAGGATACGAGCAGTACTTC. This sequence encodes CSALLAGGYEQYF. The chain couples TRBV29-1 to TRBJ2-7, with TRBD2 identical over 12 bases. This CDR3 contains 13 residues. V shed 7 bases, J shed 4 bases, and the junction held 5 bases outside the gene matches. Germline V gene lookup returns CDR1 SQVTM and CDR2 ANQGSEA.

CDR3 protein: CASSELAMGSSPLHF. The CDR3 DNA follows: TGTGCCAGCAGTGAACTGGCGATGGGTAGTTCACCCCTCCACTTT. The chain employs TRBV25-1 and TRBJ1-6; D is ambiguous. The CDR3 runs to 15 residues. V was pared by 2 bases and J by 9 bases, with 14 bases between. CDR1 is MGHDK and CDR2 is SYGVNS in the germline V gene.

The J gene is TRBJ1-1, the V gene TRBV29-1; the D is unclear. Germline V lookup: CDR1 SQVTM, CDR2 ANQGSEA. The CDR3 has 14 amino acids. V dropped 4 bases and J dropped 1 base, with 13 bases sitting between them. CDR3 nucleotide sequence: TGCAGCGTTGCCCGACACCAATGGAACACTGAAGCTTTCTTT. Amino acids: CSVARHQWNTEAFF. Variable domain in full (rest from reference TRBV29-1 and TRBJ1-1): SAVISQKPSRDICQRGTSLTIQCQVDSQVTMMFWYRQQPGQSLTLIATANQGSEATYESGFVIDKFPISRPNLTFSTLTVSNMSPEDSSIYLCSVARHQWNTEAFFGQGTRLTVV.

A remark on this clonotype: One end of the junction does not line up with germline, which may come from a read error. The rearrangement joins TRBV6-1 to TRBJ1-1, with D possibly matching TRBD1 (5 bases). Germline V gene sequence: CDR1 MNHNS, CDR2 SASEGT. The CDR3 is 15 residues long. This CDR3 is CASTWQGGVKTEAFF. The CDR3 DNA sequence: TGTGCCAGCACATGGCAGGGCGGAGTGAAGACTGAAGCTTTCTTT.

This clonotype occurred a few times. This chain uses TRBV20-1 with TRBJ2-7; TRBD2 aligns across 9 bases. The CDR3 contains 14 residues. The V segment lost 1 base and the J segment 5 bases; nucleotides outside the gene matches: 6. Germline V gives CDR1 DFQATT, CDR2 SNEGSKA (reference sequence). In DNA, the CDR3 is TGCAGTGCTAGAGTAGCGGGAGTTATCAACGAGCAGTACTTC. This sequence encodes CSARVAGVINEQYF.

This sequence joins TRBV12-3 or TRBV12-4 and TRBJ2-7, with TRBD1 matching over 7 bases. V shed 7 bases, J shed 1 base, and the junction held 4 bases outside the gene matches. CDR3 length: 13 amino acids. The CDR3 loop is CASTRQGSYEQYF. The CDR3, as DNA: TGTGCCAGCACGAGACAGGGTTCCTACGAGCAGTACTTC.